The entry below gives a single T cell receptor (beta chain) sequence along with its context. The CDR3 is 17 amino acids. Germline V gives CDR1 MGHRA, CDR2 YSYEKL. V shed 1 base and J 5 bases; nucleotides not matched to a gene: 11. The record originates from a study of OX40 agonist ivuxolimab in advanced cancers. Background on the study: Hepatocellular carcinoma, melanoma, renal cell or head and neck cancer was diagnosed in the dose-escalation patients. People who had prior anti-PD-1, anti-PD-L1 or anti-CTLA-4 therapy could take part, and under 45% had some.

Data came from immunoSEQ multiplex PCR; TCRdb stores just in-frame clones and leaves some out. Seen here are 48,000 or so clones, around 80% observed once, and the top ten hold under 9.5%. The chain has TRBV4-1 and TRBJ2-1; 7 bases are shared with TRBD2. The source is an adult with an advanced solid tumor such as melanoma, head and neck, liver or kidney cancer. Sequencing used CD4+ or CD8+ T cells sorted from blood, obtained in a trial of the OX40 agonist ivuxolimab. The CDR3 sequence is CASSQGIGLGMNNEQFF. The CDR3 DNA reads as TGCGCCAGCAGCCAAGGAATCGGACTAGGAATGAACAATGAGCAGTTCTTC.